What follows is one T cell receptor (beta chain) and its context. This sample is drawn from a study of blood T cell repertoires in COVID-19. Study background: The United States, Italy and Spain supplied acute and convalescent COVID-19 samples. Sample material is recorded as cDNA or gDNA derived from T cells, B-cell-depleted T cells, or PBMCs.

As processed by the authors: Nucleated cell counts were estimated from reference gene primer amplification. Profiled with immunoSEQ multiplex PCR; TCRdb holds only in-frame clones, not every one. V, J and clone size derive from that table, while D and trimming were established from the DNA sequence. The data contain about 260,000 clones, 86% of them singletons. CDR3 length: 14 residues. CDR1 is LNHDA and CDR2 is SQIVND in the germline V gene (reference sequence). V dropped 6 bases and J dropped 5; count of bases not matched to a gene: 7. The chain employs TRBV19 and TRBJ1-1, with 9 positions matching TRBD1. The sequencing sample was made of peripheral blood. The TCR was taken from a man younger than 45 with active or convalescent COVID-19. CDR3 in DNA: TGTGCCAGTAGCCTCATCGGACAGGGGACTGAAGCTTTCTTT. The encoded protein is CASSLIGQGTEAFF. Complete variable domain (other parts from reference TRBV19 and TRBJ1-1): DGGITQSPKYLFRKEGQNVTLSCEQNLNHDAMYWYRQDPGQGLRLIYYSQIVNDFQKGDIAEGYSVSREKKESFPLTVTSAQKNPTAFYLCASSLIGQGTEAFFGQGTRLTVV.